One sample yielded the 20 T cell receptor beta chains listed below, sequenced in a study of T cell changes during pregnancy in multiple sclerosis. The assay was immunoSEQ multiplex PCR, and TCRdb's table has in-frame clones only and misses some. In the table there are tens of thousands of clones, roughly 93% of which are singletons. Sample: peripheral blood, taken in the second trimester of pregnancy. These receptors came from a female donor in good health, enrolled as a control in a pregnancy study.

The CDR3 loop reads CASSPLGGGNQPQHF. Here the CDR3 DNA reads TGCGCCAGCAGCCCCCTAGGAGGCGGCAATCAGCCCCAGCATTTT. This rearrangement joins TRBV5-1 to TRBJ1-5; D not resolved. Germline V gives CDR1 SGHRS, CDR2 YFSETQ. V was trimmed by 4 bases and J by 2 bases, leaving 13 bases between them. This CDR3 is built from 15 residues.

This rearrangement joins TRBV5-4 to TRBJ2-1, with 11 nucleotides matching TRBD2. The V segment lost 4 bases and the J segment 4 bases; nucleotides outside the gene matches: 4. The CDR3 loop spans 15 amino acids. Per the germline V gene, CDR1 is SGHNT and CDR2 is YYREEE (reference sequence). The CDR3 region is CASSTSGGAYNEQFF. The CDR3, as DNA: TGTGCCAGCAGCACTAGCGGGGGCGCTTACAATGAGCAGTTCTTC.

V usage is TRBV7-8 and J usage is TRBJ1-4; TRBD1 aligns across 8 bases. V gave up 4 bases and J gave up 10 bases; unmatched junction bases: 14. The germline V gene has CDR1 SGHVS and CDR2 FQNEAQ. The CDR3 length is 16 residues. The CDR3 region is CASSSVQGAQGGKLFF. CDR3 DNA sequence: TGTGCCAGCAGCTCTGTCCAGGGGGCGCAGGGGGGAAAACTGTTTTTT.

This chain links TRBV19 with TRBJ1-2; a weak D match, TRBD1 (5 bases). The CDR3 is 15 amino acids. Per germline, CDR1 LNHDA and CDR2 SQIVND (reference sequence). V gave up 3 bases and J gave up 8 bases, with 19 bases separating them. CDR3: CASSISRASFFGYTF. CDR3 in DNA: TGTGCCAGTAGTATCTCCAGGGCGTCATTCTTCGGCTACACCTTC. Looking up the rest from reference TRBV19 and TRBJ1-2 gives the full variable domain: DGGITQSPKYLFRKEGQNVTLSCEQNLNHDAMYWYRQDPGQGLRLIYYSQIVNDFQKGDIAEGYSVSREKKESFPLTVTSAQKNPTAFYLCASSISRASFFGYTFGSGTRLTVV.

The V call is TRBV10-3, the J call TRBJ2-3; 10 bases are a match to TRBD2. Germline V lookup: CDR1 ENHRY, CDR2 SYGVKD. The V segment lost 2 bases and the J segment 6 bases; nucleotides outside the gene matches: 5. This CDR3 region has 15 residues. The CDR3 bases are TGTGCCATCAGTGAGCAAGCGGGGGGGTTTGATACGCAGTATTTT. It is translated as CAISEQAGGFDTQYF.

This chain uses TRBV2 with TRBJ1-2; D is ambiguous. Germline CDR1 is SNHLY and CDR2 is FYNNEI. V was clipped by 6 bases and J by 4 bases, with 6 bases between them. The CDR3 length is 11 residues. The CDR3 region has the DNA TGTGCCAGCAGGGTCGGCTATGGCTACACCTTC. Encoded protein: CASRVGYGYTF.

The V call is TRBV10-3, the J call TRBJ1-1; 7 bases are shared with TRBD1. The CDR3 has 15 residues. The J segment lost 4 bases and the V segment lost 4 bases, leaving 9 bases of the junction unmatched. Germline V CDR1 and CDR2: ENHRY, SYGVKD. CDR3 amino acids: CAISGDNRGSTEAFF. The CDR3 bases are TGTGCCATCAGTGGGGACAACAGGGGATCCACTGAAGCTTTCTTT.

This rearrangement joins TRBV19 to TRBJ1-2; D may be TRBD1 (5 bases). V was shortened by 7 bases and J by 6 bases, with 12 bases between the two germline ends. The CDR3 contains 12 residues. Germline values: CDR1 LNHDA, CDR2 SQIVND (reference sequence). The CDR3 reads CASTMTGDGYTF. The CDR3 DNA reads TGTGCCAGTACCATGACGGGGGATGGCTACACCTTC.

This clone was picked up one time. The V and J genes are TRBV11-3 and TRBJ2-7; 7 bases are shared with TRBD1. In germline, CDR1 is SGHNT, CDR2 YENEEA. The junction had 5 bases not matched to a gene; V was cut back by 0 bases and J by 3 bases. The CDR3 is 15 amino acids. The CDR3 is CASSLDPGQNYEQYF. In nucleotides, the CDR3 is TGTGCCAGCAGCTTAGACCCGGGACAGAACTACGAGCAGTACTTC. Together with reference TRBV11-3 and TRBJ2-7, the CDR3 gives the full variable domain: EAGVVQSPRYKIIEKKQPVAFWCNPISGHNTLYWYLQNLGQGPELLIRYENEEAVDDSQLPKDRFSAERLKGVDSTLKIQPAELGDSAVYLCASSLDPGQNYEQYFGPGTRLTVT.

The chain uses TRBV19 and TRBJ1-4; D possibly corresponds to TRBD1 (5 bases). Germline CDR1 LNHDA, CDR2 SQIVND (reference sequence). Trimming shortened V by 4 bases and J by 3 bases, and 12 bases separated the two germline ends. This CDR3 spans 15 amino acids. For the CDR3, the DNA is TGTGCCAGTAGTACCCCGGGGGATGCTAATGAAAAACTGTTTTTT. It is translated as CASSTPGDANEKLFF.

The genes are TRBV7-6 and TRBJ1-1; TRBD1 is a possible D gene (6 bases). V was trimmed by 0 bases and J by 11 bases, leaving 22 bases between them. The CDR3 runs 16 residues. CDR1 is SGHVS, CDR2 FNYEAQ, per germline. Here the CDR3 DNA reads TGTGCCAGCAGCTTAGCGAAGTCATCCGTTGCAGGGGAGGCTTTCTTT. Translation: CASSLAKSSVAGEAFF. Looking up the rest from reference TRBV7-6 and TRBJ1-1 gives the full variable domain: GAGVSQSPRYKVTKRGQDVALRCDPISGHVSLYWYRQALGQGPEFLTYFNYEAQQDKSGLPNDRFSAERPEGSISTLTIQRTEQRDSAMYRCASSLAKSSVAGEAFFGQGTRLTVV.

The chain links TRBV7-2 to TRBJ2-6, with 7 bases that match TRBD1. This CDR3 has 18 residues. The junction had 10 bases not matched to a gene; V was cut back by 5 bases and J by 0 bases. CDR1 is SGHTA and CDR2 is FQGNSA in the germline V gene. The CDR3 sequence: CASSLGRDSPSGANVLTF. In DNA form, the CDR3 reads TGTGCCAGCAGCCTAGGACGGGACAGCCCCTCTGGGGCCAACGTCCTGACTTTC.

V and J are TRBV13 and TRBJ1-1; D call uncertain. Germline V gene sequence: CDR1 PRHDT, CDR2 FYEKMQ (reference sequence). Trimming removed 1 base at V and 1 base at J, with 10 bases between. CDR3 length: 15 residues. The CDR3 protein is CASSLDRGSNTEAFF. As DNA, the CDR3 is TGTGCCAGCAGCTTAGATCGGGGTTCGAACACTGAAGCTTTCTTT.

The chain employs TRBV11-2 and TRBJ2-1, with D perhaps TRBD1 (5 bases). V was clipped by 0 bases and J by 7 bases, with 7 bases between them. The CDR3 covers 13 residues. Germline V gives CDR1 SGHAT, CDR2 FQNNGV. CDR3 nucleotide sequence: TGTGCCAGCAGCTTAGACAGGGTAAATGAGCAGTTCTTC. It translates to CASSLDRVNEQFF.

CDR3 DNA: TGTGCCTGGACCGGGACAGGGACCACTGAAGCTTTCTTT. This encodes CAWTGTGTTEAFF. The rearrangement links TRBV30 to TRBJ1-1, with 9 bases lining up with TRBD1. The CDR3 is 13 amino acids. Per the germline V gene, CDR1 is GTSNPN and CDR2 is SVGIG (reference sequence). The V gene end was trimmed by 4 bases and the J gene end by 4 bases; junction bases not matched to a gene: 4.

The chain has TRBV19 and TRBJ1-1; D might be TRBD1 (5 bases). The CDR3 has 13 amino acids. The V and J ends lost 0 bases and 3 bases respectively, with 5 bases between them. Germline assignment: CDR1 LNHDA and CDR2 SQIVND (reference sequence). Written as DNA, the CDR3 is TGTGCCAGTAGTATAGACAGGGACACTGAAGCTTTCTTT. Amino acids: CASSIDRDTEAFF.

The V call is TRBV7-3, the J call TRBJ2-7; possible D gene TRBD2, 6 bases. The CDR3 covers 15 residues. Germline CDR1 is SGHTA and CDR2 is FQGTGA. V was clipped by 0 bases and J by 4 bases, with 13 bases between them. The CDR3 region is CASSLTRDGAYEQYF. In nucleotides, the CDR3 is TGTGCCAGCAGCTTAACGCGGGACGGGGCGTACGAGCAGTACTTC.

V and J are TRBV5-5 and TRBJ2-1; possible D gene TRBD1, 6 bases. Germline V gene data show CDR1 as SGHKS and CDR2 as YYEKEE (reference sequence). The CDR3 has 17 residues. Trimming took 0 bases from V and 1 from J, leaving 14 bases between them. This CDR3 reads CASSLDGTNWSYNEQFF. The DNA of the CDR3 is TGTGCCAGCAGCTTGGATGGGACAAATTGGTCCTACAATGAGCAGTTCTTC.

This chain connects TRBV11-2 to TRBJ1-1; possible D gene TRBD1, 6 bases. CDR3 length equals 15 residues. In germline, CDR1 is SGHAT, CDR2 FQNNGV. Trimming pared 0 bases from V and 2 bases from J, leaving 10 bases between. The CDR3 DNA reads TGTGCCAGCAGCTTAGAGCGGACAGCAAACACTGAAGCTTTCTTT. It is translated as CASSLERTANTEAFF.

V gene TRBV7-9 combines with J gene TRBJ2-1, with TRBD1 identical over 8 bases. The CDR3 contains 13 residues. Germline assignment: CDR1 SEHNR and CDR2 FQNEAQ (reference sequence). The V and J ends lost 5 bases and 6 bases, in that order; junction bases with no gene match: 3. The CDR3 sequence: CASSRTGFNEQFF. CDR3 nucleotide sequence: TGTGCCAGCAGCCGGACAGGGTTCAATGAGCAGTTCTTC.